The 10 T cell receptor beta chains reported below all come from one sample, sequenced in a study of T cells in Graves' hyperthyroidism and ophthalmopathy. It was RNA transcripts that yielded the amplified TCR beta CDR3 regions. A set of HTBI primers served as the primers for a first-round RT-PCR of the TCR CDR3. TCRdb reprocessed the multiplex PCR reads with MiXCR, giving one entry per CDR3 protein. The table records about 290,000 distinct CDR3 sequences, around 19% of them present only once. Sequenced material: blood. The receptors were gathered from a man aged 50 to 60 with Graves' ophthalmopathy.

This clonotype was recorded only once. The genes are TRBV18 and TRBJ2-7; D is possibly TRBD2 (7 bases). CDR1 and CDR2 from the germline V gene are KGHSH and LQKENI. The CDR3 extends over 13 amino acids. The ends were cut back, 7 bases at V and 5 bases at J, with 15 bases in the middle. The CDR3: CASWGGESNEQYF. In DNA form, the CDR3 reads TGTGCCAGCTGGGGGGGCGAATCGAACGAGCAGTACTTC.

The table lists this clonotype with many counts. The CDR3 region is CASSIESGGVGYTF. The CDR3 nucleotides are TGCGCCAGCAGCATAGAGTCAGGGGGCGTCGGCTACACCTTC. This sequence joins TRBV5-1 and TRBJ1-2; TRBD1 aligns across 8 bases. The CDR3 spans 14 residues. V shed 4 bases and J 8 bases; nucleotides not matched to a gene: 10. Germline lookup yields CDR1 SGHRS and CDR2 YFSETQ.

The gene calls are TRBV5-1 and TRBJ2-7; weak D call: TRBD2 (6 bases). This CDR3 has 15 residues. Germline CDR1 is SGHRS and CDR2 is YFSETQ. Trimming left V 4 bases short and J 2 bases short, with 16 bases between. The CDR3 sequence: CASSGGTSFTYEQYF. CDR3 DNA sequence: TGCGCCAGCAGCGGAGGGACTTCATTTACCTACGAGCAGTACTTC.

This clonotype was seen many times. This chain connects TRBV3-1 to TRBJ1-3, with TRBD1 as a possible D gene (6 bases). The CDR3 is 15 amino acids. Trimming removed 4 bases from V and 2 bases from J, with 12 bases in between. Germline values: CDR1 LGHDT, CDR2 YNNKEL (reference sequence). The CDR3 here is CASSRAGGAGNTIYF. CDR3 DNA sequence: TGTGCCAGCAGCCGGGCGGGGGGCGCTGGAAACACCATATATTTT.

V and J are TRBV6-1 and TRBJ2-7; D remains unclear. The length of the CDR3 is 16 residues. V lost 0 bases and J lost 3, with 15 bases in between. The germline V gene has CDR1 MNHNS and CDR2 SASEGT. Here the CDR3 DNA reads TGTGCCAGCAGTGAAGCCACCCCAGCGTTCGGCTACGAGCAGTACTTC. Translation gives CASSEATPAFGYEQYF.

The V and J genes are TRBV19 and TRBJ1-2; D is unresolved. Per the germline V gene, CDR1 is LNHDA and CDR2 is SQIVND (reference sequence). This CDR3 has 14 residues. Between the trimmed V and J ends, which lost 9 bases and 5 bases, there was a span of 19 bases. As DNA, the CDR3 is TGTGCCAGCATTGATACAGATTTGCTTTATGGCTACACCTTC. Its translation: CASIDTDLLYGYTF.

This clonotype was observed at least ten times. The chain has TRBV4-1 and TRBJ2-6; D is possibly TRBD1 (5 bases). V was trimmed by 1 base and J by 3 bases, leaving 10 bases between them. The length of the CDR3 is 16 residues. The germline CDR1 and CDR2 sequences are MGHRA and YSYEKL. For the CDR3, the DNA is TGCGCCAGCAGCCAAGCGGCAGGGCTTGGGGCCAACGTCCTGACTTTC. Protein: CASSQAAGLGANVLTF.

This clonotype has at least ten counts. The J gene is TRBJ2-5, the V gene TRBV2; D gene uncertain. The CDR3 covers 11 residues. Germline CDR1 is SNHLY and CDR2 is FYNNEI. The germline V and J ends were trimmed by 2 bases and 5 bases, with 3 bases remaining between them. CDR3 region: CASSEQETQYF. The CDR3 region has the DNA TGTGCCAGCAGTGAACAGGAGACCCAGTACTTC. Combining the CDR3 with reference TRBV2 and TRBJ2-5 gives the whole variable domain EPEVTQTPSHQVTQMGQEVILRCVPISNHLYFYWYRQILGQKVEFLVSFYNNEISEKSEIFDDQFSVERPDGSNFTLKIRSTKLEDSAMYFCASSEQETQYFGPGTRLLVL.

This clonotype came up many times. The rearrangement links TRBV28 to TRBJ2-3, with D unclear. CDR1 and CDR2 from the germline V gene are MDHEN and SYDVKM. The V end was cut by 6 bases, the J end by 4 bases, with 8 bases between. This CDR3 spans 12 amino acids. CDR3 nucleotides: TGTGCCAGCAGCCCGATCCCAGATACGCAGTATTTT. Translated, it gives CASSPIPDTQYF.

This clonotype was detected once. The chain employs TRBV5-1 and TRBJ2-2; D unresolved. This CDR3 is 14 amino acids long. Germline V gene lookup returns CDR1 SGHRS and CDR2 YFSETQ. V dropped 1 base and J dropped 7 bases, with 11 bases sitting between them. The CDR3 region has the DNA TGCGCCAGCAGCTTGATCCAGCGTAGCGGGGAGCTGTTTTTT. The encoded protein is CASSLIQRSGELFF. Combining the CDR3 with reference TRBV5-1 and TRBJ2-2 gives the whole variable domain KAGVTQTPRYLIKTRGQQVTLSCSPISGHRSVSWYQQTPGQGLQFLFEYFSETQRNKGNFPGRFSGRQFSNSRSEMNVSTLELGDSALYLCASSLIQRSGELFFGEGSRLTVL.